The sequence of this TCR beta chain was determined in a study of early T cells in non-severe SARS-CoV-2 infection. Overall study: With bulk RNA from unsorted whole blood as input, sequencing yielded unpaired chains. Study-level points and caveats: Anti-spike CD8 responses were favored by VDJdb matching, which missed private and CD4 specificities.

This clonotype is classed as medium-sized. Its target is unknown. Individual cDNA molecules each received unique molecular identifiers attached to them. TCRdb ran MiXCR on the 5' RACE reads and lists one entry per CDR3 protein. The table lists approximately 20,000 distinct CDR3 sequences, more than 4% of them singletons. The sample taken for sequencing was whole blood. The TCR comes from an adult who was a healthcare worker with PCR-confirmed SARS-CoV-2 infection or an uninfected control (not recorded which).

The CDR3 is CASSFVGELNTIYF. The CDR3 DNA follows: TGTGCCAGCAGCTTCGTTGGGGAATTAAACACCATATATTTT. V and J are TRBV11-2 and TRBJ1-3; D not resolved. The CDR3 consists of 14 residues. With 3 bases removed from V and 6 bases from J, the gap between germline ends came to 12 bases. CDR1 is SGHAT and CDR2 is FQNNGV in the germline V gene. Full variable domain (rest looked up from reference TRBV11-2 and TRBJ1-3): EAGVAQSPRYKIIEKRQSVAFWCNPISGHATLYWYQQILGQGPKLLIQFQNNGVVDDSQLPKDRFSAERLKGVDSTLKIQPAKLEDSAVYLCASSFVGELNTIYFGEGSWLTVV.